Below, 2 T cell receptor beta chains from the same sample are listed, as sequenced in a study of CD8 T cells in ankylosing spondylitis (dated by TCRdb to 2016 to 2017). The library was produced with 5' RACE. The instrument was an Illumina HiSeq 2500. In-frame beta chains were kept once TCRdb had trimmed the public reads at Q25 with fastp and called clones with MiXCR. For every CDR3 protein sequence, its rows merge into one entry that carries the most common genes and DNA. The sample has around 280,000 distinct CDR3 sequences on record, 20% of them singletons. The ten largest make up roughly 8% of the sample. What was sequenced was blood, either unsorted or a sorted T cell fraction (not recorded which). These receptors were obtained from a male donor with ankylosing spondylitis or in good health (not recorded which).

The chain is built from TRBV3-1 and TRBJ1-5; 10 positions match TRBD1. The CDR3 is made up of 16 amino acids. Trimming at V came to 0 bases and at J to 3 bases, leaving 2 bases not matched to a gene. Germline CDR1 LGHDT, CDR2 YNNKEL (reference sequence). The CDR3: CASSQDGTGDNQPQHF. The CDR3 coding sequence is TGTGCCAGCAGCCAAGATGGGACAGGGGACAATCAGCCCCAGCATTTT.

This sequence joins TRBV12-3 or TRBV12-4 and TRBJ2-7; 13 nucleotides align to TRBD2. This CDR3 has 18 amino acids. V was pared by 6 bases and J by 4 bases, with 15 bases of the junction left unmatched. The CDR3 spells CASRHSKGLAGMRYEQYV. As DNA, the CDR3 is TGTGCCAGCAGACACTCAAAGGGACTAGCGGGAATGCGTTACGAGCAGTACGTC.